The text below deals with one T cell receptor beta chain. This sample was included in a study of Graves' ophthalmopathy and Graves' hyperthyroidism. The CDR3 is made up of 17 amino acids. V was pared by 5 bases and J by 1 base, with 8 bases of the junction left unmatched. CDR1 and CDR2 (germline): SEHNR, FQNEAQ (reference sequence). Scientists amplified the TCR beta CDR3 regions from RNA transcripts. First-round RT-PCR relied on HTBI primers, and a second-round multiplex PCR came next. A single record per CDR3 protein comes from TCRdb applying MiXCR to the multiplex PCR reads. Among over a million distinct CDR3 sequences listed, approximately 35% were seen once.

Material for sequencing was peripheral blood or thyroid tissue (not recorded which). The clonotype was recovered from an adult man with Graves' hyperthyroidism. The chain has TRBV7-9 and TRBJ2-2, with TRBD1 matching 9 bases. CDR3 sequence (DNA): TGTGCCAGCAGCCCCCAACCGGGACAGGGGAACACCGGGGAGCTGTTTTTT. Amino acids: CASSPQPGQGNTGELFF.